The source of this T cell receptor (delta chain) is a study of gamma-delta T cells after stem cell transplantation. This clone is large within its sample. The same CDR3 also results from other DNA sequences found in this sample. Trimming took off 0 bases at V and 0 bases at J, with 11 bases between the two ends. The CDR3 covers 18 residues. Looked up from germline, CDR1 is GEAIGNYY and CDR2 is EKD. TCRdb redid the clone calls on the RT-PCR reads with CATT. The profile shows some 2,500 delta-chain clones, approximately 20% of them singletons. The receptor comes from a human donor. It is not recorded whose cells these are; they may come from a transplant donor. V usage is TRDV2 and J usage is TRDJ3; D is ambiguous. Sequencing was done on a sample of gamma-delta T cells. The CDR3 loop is CACDTMRTDSWDTRQMFF. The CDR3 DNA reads TGTGCCTGTGACACCATGCGGACCGACTCCTGGGACACCCGACAGATGTTTTTC.